This TCR beta chain emerged from a study of cytomegalovirus exposure and HLA in healthy donors. General study points: Clusters of TCRs from the first cohort tended to co-occur in the 120 or so validation repertoires (as a later analysis found).

Method: immunoSEQ multiplex PCR; TCRdb's copy keeps in-frame clones and lacks some. Among 110,000 or so clones listed, 88% were seen once. V was pared by 2 bases and J by 5 bases, with 2 bases of the junction left unmatched. Germline V CDR1 and CDR2: GTSNPN, SVGIG (reference sequence). This CDR3 has 12 amino acids. As to this clone: Its antigen remains unknown.

The specimen was PBMCs. The J gene is TRBJ1-1, the V gene TRBV30; the match to TRBD1 covers 7 bases. The TCR originated in a man aged 18 to 35 in good health and CMV-seronegative. CDR3 amino acids: CAWSTGATEAFF. CDR3 DNA: TGTGCCTGGAGTACAGGGGCTACTGAAGCTTTCTTT. Using reference TRBV30 and TRBJ1-1 for the parts outside the CDR3, the full variable domain is SQTIHQWPATLVQPVGSPLSLECTVEGTSNPNLYWYRQAAGRGLQLLFYSVGIGQISSEVPQNLSASRPQDRQFILSSKKLLLSDSGFYLCAWSTGATEAFFGQGTRLTVV.